The entry below describes one T cell receptor beta chain. The CDR3 is 14 residues long. CDR1 and CDR2 (germline): MNHNS, SASEGT. V was clipped by 0 bases and J by 0 bases, with 6 bases between them. These data belong to a study of beta chain features in type 1 diabetes. All of the isolated RNA was reverse transcribed, so expressed TCRB transcripts were sequenced. TCRdb's copy holds only in-frame clones and misses some; the assay was immunoSEQ multiplex PCR. This table holds some 150,000 clones, about 10% found once. Material: naive CD4+ T cells from blood. The TCR comes from a man aged 18 to 29 in good health. J is TRBJ2-7 and V is TRBV6-1, with unresolved D. CDR3 nucleotide sequence: TGTGCCAGCAGTGAAGCACACAGCTCCTACGAGCAGTACTTC. This sequence encodes CASSEAHSSYEQYF.